The rows below give T cell receptor beta chains drawn from one sample of a study of blood T cell repertoires in COVID-19. The assay was immunoSEQ multiplex PCR, and TCRdb's table has in-frame clones only and misses some. The sample carries over 70,000 clones, around 76% recorded once. Sequenced: peripheral blood. Receptors originate from an elderly woman with active or convalescent COVID-19. Both conserved end residues are part of each CDR3. D genes are given only for firm matches. A row's size may be missing; if present it is once, few, many or a size class.

TGCGCCAGCAGCTTGACGGGAGTCTCTGGAAACACCATATATTTT CASSLTGVSGNTIYF TRBJ1-3 NA TRBV5-1 NA
TGCGCCAGCAGCCAAACCGGGACAGGGGGCGCAGATACGCAGTATTTT CASSQTGTGGADTQYF TRBJ2-3 TRBD1 TRBV5-1 few
TGTGCCAGCAGCTTAGGGTTTCGGGCAGGGAATGAAAAACTGTTTTTT CASSLGFRAGNEKLFF TRBJ1-4 NA TRBV7-2 NA
TGTGCCAGCAGCCACGGCGCGAACGGGGGGGTGGTGTACGAGCAGTACTTC CASSHGANGGVVYEQYF TRBJ2-7 TRBD2 TRBV3-1/TRBV3-2 once
TGTGCCACCCAAGTGGGGGGGGCTTGGGAGCAGTACTTC CATQVGGAWEQYF TRBJ2-7 NA TRBV10-3 few
TGTGCCAGCAGCCCAACTAGCGGGGCCATTTCCTACGAGCAGTACTTC CASSPTSGAISYEQYF TRBJ2-7 TRBD2 TRBV11-2 NA
TGTGCCAGCAGCGTAGGGTGGGGAGGGACGTGCAATCAGCCCCAGCATTTT CASSVGWGGTCNQPQHF TRBJ1-5 NA TRBV9 NA
TGTGCTAGTGGTTTGCCTTACGGACAGGGTGGAAATGAGCAGTTCTTC CASGLPYGQGGNEQFF TRBJ2-1 TRBD1 TRBV12-5 once
TGTGCCAGCAGTTACCGACAGGGGAGAACCTACAATGAGCAGTTCTTC CASSYRQGRTYNEQFF TRBJ2-1 TRBD1 TRBV6-5 once
TGTGCCAGCAGAGGGAGGGGGGAAGCGCATTCACCCCTCCACTTT CASRGRGEAHSPLHF TRBJ1-6 NA TRBV6-5 NA
TGTGCCAGCAGCCAAGACCACCCCGAGCAGGCGAGCTCCTACGAGCAGTACTTC CASSQDHPEQASSYEQYF TRBJ2-7 NA TRBV3-1/TRBV3-2 NA
TGTGCCATCAATAACCGGGACAGCTATGGCTACACCTTC CAINNRDSYGYTF TRBJ1-2 TRBD1 TRBV10-3 NA
TGTGCCAGCAGCCACAAATCATTTGCGGGGGGGCTGGCCTACGAGCAGTACTTC CASSHKSFAGGLAYEQYF TRBJ2-7 TRBD2 TRBV7-2 NA
TGCGCCAGCAGCACCCATCCGGGACAGATCACCGGGGAGCTGTTTTTT CASSTHPGQITGELFF TRBJ2-2 TRBD1 TRBV5-1 NA
TGTGCTAGCAGCTTGGGACAGTCAAGCTCCTACAATGAGCAGTTCTTC CASSLGQSSSYNEQFF TRBJ2-1 TRBD1 TRBV7-7 few
TGTGCCACCAGCAGGAGGAACAGGGAGGGAGCTTTCTTT CATSRRNREGAFF TRBJ1-1 NA TRBV15 NA
TGTGCCAGCAGCCGCGGGACTGAAGCTTTCTTT CASSRGTEAFF TRBJ1-1 NA TRBV6-2/TRBV6-3 NA
TGTGCCACCGCGGCGGGGAGCTCCTACAATGAGCAGTTCTTC CATAAGSSYNEQFF TRBJ2-1 NA TRBV2 few
TGTGCCAGCAGCGCTTTTTTGGGACAGTGGAATTCACCCCTCCACTTT CASSAFLGQWNSPLHF TRBJ1-6 NA TRBV21-1 NA
TGTGCCAGCAGCCATCGGACAGGGGAGCCATATAGCAATCAGCCCCAGCATTTT CASSHRTGEPYSNQPQHF TRBJ1-5 TRBD1 TRBV6-2/TRBV6-3 NA
TGTGCCAGCAGACCGGGACAGGGTTTAGCTGAAGCTTTCTTT CASRPGQGLAEAFF TRBJ1-1 TRBD1 TRBV7-9 NA
TGTGCCAGCAGAAACAGGGCCACCTACGAGCAGTACTTC CASRNRATYEQYF TRBJ2-7 NA TRBV6-4 NA
TGTGCCAGCAGCTACAGGGACAGGCCAGACAATGAGCAGTTCTTC CASSYRDRPDNEQFF TRBJ2-1 TRBD1 TRBV5-4 NA
TGTGCCAGCAGCTTAGTTACAGGGCCAGGCACAGATACGCAGTATTTT CASSLVTGPGTDTQYF TRBJ2-3 NA TRBV7-9 NA
TGTGCCAGCAGCTCCGGGACTAGCGGGGTGAGCTCCTACAATGAGCAGTTCTTC CASSSGTSGVSSYNEQFF TRBJ2-1 TRBD2 TRBV27 NA
TGTGCCAGCAGTTGGACAGGGGAAGGCTACACCTTC CASSWTGEGYTF TRBJ1-2 TRBD1 TRBV6-5 NA
TGCAGCGTTGGGACTGGTTACTCCTACGAGCAGTACTTC CSVGTGYSYEQYF TRBJ2-7 NA TRBV29-1 NA
TGTGCCAGCAGGCCAGGGTTCGGTGAAGCTTTCTTT CASRPGFGEAFF TRBJ1-1 NA TRBV6-6 NA
TGTGCCAGCAGCGAGGACAGATCCCAAGAGACCCAGTACTTC CASSEDRSQETQYF TRBJ2-5 NA TRBV7-9 NA
TGTGCCAGCTGGGGTGGGCGCCCCGGGGCCGGGGAGCTGTTTTTT CASWGGRPGAGELFF TRBJ2-2 NA TRBV5-4 many
TGCGCCAGCAGCCAAGATCCCCGATGGGGCCCTGGAAACACCATATATTTT CASSQDPRWGPGNTIYF TRBJ1-3 NA TRBV4-1 NA
TGTGCCAGCAGTTTATTGGAGACCTATGGCTACACCTTC CASSLLETYGYTF TRBJ1-2 NA TRBV28 NA
TGCGCCAGCAGCCACCTAACAGGGGGCGGGGGCGGGGAGCTGTTTTTT CASSHLTGGGGGELFF TRBJ2-2 TRBD1 TRBV4-3 many
TGTGCCAGCACTCTCGATGTGGAGGACTATGGCTACACCTTC CASTLDVEDYGYTF TRBJ1-2 NA TRBV6-5 few
TGCGCCAGCAGCGGAGGGACAGGAGGCTCCTACGAGCAGTACTTC CASSGGTGGSYEQYF TRBJ2-7 TRBD1 TRBV5-1 once
TGTGCCACTTCGACCGGGACTAGCACCGGGGAGCTGTTTTTT CATSTGTSTGELFF TRBJ2-2 TRBD2 TRBV7-8 few